Sequencing of this TCR beta chain was carried out in a study of T cell responses to AZD1222 COVID-19 vaccine. Study-wide context: Second-dose schedules of about 4 or about 12 weeks were combined.

Using immunoSEQ multiplex PCR, the repertoire was profiled, and TCRdb retains in-frame clones only, with some absent. This table has 98,000 or so clones, over 90% appearing once. The V and J ends lost 6 bases and 4 bases respectively, with 9 bases between them. CDR3 length: 12 residues. The germline CDR1 and CDR2 sequences are MDHEN and SYDVKM. Sequences were derived from peripheral blood, sampled on day 0 of AZD1222 vaccination. The sequence derives from an adult in good health. The chain has TRBV28 and TRBJ1-2; D is ambiguous. The CDR3 DNA sequence: TGTGCCAGCAGGGTCACTGGCTATGGCTACACCTTC. Protein: CASRVTGYGYTF.